This T cell receptor beta chain was retrieved from a study of blood T cell repertoires in COVID-19. Across the whole study: PBMCs, B-cell-depleted T cells, or T cells provided the cDNA or gDNA that made up the material.

Authors' analysis steps: Estimation of nucleated cell counts was performed using reference gene primer amplification. Generated by immunoSEQ multiplex PCR, the TCRdb table keeps only in-frame clones and is missing some. The V and J calls and clone size are taken from that table; D and trimming were inferred from the DNA. The data contain some 250,000 clones, about 86% of them singletons. Cohorts were based on clinical histories the participants reported. The sequencing input was PBMCs or T cells enriched from blood (not recorded which). The TCR comes from a woman aged 40 to 50 with acute COVID-19.

The CDR3 is CASSLDPRTGEIYNEQFF. The CDR3 DNA follows: TGTGCCAGCAGCTTGGACCCCAGGACAGGCGAAATCTACAATGAGCAGTTCTTC. This chain connects TRBV5-6 to TRBJ2-1; 7 bases line up with TRBD1. The V segment lost 0 bases and the J segment 3 bases; nucleotides outside the gene matches: 12. Germline CDR1 and CDR2: SGHDT and YYEEEE. This CDR3 contains 18 residues.